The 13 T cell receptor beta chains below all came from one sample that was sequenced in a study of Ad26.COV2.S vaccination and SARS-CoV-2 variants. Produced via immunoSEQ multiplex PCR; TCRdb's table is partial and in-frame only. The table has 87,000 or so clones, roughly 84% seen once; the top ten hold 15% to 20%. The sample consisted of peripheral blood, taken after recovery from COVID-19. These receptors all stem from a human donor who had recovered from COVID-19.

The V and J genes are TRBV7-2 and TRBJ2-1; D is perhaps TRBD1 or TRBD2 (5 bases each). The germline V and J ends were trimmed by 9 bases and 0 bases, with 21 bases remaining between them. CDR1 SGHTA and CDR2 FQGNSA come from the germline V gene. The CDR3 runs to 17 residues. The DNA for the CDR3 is TGTGCCAGTGGGACGGGGTCGAGAATCCGCTCCTACAATGAGCAGTTCTTC. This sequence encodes CASGTGSRIRSYNEQFF.

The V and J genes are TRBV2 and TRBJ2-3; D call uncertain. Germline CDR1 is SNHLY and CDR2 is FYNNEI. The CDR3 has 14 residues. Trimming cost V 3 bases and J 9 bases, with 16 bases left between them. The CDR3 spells CASSDWGGDGTQYF. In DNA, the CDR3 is TGTGCCAGCAGTGATTGGGGTGGTGATGGGACGCAGTATTTT.

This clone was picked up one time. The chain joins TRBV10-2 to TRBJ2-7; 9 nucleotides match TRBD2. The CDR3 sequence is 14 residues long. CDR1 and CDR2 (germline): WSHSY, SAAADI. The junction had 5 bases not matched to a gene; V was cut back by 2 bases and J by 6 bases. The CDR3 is CASSEAGGRLEQYF. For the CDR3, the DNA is TGCGCCAGCAGTGAGGCGGGAGGGCGGCTCGAGCAGTACTTC.

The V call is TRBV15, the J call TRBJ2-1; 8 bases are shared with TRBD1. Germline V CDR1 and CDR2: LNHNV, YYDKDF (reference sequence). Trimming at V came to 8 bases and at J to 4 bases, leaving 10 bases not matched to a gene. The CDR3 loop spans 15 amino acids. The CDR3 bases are TGTGCCACCGGCTCGGGACAGGTTTTGTACAATGAGCAGTTCTTC. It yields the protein CATGSGQVLYNEQFF.

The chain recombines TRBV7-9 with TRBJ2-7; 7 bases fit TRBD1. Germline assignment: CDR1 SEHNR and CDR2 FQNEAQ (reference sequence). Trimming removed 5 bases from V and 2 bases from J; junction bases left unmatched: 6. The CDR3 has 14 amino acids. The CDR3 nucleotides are TGTGCCAGCAGCCAGCCGGGACAGACCTACGAGCAGTACTTC. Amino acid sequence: CASSQPGQTYEQYF.

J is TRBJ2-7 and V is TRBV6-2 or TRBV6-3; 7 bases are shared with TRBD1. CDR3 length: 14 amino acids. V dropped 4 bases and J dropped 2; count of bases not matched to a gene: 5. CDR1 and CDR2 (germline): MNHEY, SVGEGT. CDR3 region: CASSSNRGAYEQYF. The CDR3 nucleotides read TGTGCCAGCAGTTCGAACAGGGGCGCCTACGAGCAGTACTTC.

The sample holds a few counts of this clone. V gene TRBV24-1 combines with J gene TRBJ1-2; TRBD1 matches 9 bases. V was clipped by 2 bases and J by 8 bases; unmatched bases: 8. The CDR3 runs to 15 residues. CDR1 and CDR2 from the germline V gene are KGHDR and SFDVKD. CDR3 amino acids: CATSDSGQGLGGYTF. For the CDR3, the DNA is TGTGCCACCAGTGATTCGGGACAGGGTCTTGGGGGCTACACCTTC.

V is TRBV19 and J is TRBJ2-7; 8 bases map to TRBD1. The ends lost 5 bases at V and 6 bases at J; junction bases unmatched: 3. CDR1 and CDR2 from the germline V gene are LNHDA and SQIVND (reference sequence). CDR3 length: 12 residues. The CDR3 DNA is TGTGCCAGTAGTCTACAGGGGGGCGAGCAGTACTTC. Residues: CASSLQGGEQYF.

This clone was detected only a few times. The chain's CDR3 is CASSLRVAGANVLTF. In nucleotides, the CDR3 is TGTGCCAGCAGCCTTCGGGTGGCTGGGGCCAACGTCCTGACTTTC. The rearrangement joins TRBV11-2 to TRBJ2-6; the D is unclear. This CDR3 is 15 amino acids long. Trimming cost V 5 bases and J 2 bases, with 10 bases left between them. Per the germline V gene, CDR1 is SGHAT and CDR2 is FQNNGV.

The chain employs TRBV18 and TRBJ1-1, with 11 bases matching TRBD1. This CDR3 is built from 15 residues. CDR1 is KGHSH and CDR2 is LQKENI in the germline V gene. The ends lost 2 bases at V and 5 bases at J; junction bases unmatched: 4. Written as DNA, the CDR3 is TGTGCCAGCTCACCAACCGGGACAGGGGGGACTGAAGCTTTCTTT. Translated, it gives CASSPTGTGGTEAFF. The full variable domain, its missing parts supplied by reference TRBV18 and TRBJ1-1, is NAGVMQNPRHLVRRRGQEARLRCSPMKGHSHVYWYRQLPEEGLKFMVYLQKENIIDESGMPKERFSAEFPKEGPSILRIQQVVRGDSAAYFCASSPTGTGGTEAFFGQGTRLTVV.

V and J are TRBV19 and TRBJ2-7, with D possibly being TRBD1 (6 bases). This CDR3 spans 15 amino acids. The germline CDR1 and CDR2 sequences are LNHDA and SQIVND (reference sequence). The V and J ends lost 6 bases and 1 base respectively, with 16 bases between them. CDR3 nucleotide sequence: TGTGCCAGTAGGTCCCCAGGGGATAATTCCTACGAGCAGTACTTC. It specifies CASRSPGDNSYEQYF.

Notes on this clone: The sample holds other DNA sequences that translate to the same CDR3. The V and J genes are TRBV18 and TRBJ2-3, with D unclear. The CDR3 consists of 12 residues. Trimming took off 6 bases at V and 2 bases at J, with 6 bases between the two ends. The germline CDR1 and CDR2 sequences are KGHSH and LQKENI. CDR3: CASSPNTDTQYF. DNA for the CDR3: TGTGCCAGCTCCCCTAACACAGATACGCAGTATTTT.

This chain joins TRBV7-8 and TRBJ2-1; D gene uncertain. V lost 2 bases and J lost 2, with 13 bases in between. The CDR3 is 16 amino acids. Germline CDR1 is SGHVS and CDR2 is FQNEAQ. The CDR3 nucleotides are TGTGCCAGCAGCTTAATCTCTCGGGCCCCCTACAATGAGCAGTTCTTC. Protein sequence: CASSLISRAPYNEQFF.